Only a few counts were recorded for the clone carrying this TCR beta chain. Its antigen is unidentified. Amplification of TCR beta CDR3 regions used RNA as the template. First-round RT-PCR with HTBI primers amplified the TCR CDR3 region. TCRdb re-called the multiplex PCR reads with MiXCR, one entry per CDR3 protein. The repertoire includes fewer than 500,000 distinct CDR3 sequences, 14% to 15% of them detected once, and around 13% sits in the top ten. The germline V gene encodes CDR1 KGHDR and CDR2 SFDVKD. This CDR3 contains 14 residues. Trimming removed 3 bases from V and 2 bases from J, with 10 bases in between. The source of the sample is a study of T cells in Graves' hyperthyroidism and ophthalmopathy. Findings and caveats of the study: Expanded thyroid clonotypes (above 0.001) were mostly also found in blood.

The V and J genes are TRBV24-1 and TRBJ2-7; D possibly uses TRBD1 or TRBD2 (5 bases each). This clonotype was obtained from a man aged 18 to 29 with Graves' ophthalmopathy. Sequencing input: blood. The CDR3 spells CATSDLGTPYEQYF. The CDR3 region has the DNA TGTGCCACCAGTGATCTCGGGACCCCCTACGAGCAGTACTTC.